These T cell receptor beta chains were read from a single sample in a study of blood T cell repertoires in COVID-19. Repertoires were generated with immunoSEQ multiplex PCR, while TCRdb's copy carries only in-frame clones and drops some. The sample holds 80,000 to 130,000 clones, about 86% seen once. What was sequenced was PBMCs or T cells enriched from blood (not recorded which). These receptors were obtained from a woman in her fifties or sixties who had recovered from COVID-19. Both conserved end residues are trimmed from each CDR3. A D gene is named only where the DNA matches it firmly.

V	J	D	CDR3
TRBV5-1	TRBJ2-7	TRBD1	ASSRGQVKYEQY
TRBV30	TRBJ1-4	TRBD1	AWGDRTNEKLF
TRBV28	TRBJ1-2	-	ASSGAGGYYGYT
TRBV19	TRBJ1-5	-	ASSTREGGNQPQH
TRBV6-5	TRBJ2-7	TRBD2	ASSFRTSAYEQY
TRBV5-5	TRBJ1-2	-	ASSFQQTAYGYT
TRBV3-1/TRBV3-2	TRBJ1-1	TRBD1	ASSQEQGVSTEAF
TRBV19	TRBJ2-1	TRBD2	ASSLPTSGGWDEQF
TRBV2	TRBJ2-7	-	ASSVQGSHEQY
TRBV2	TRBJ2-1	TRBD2	ASSPSGLSYEQF
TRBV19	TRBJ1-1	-	ASSIPQENTEAF
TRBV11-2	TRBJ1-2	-	ASSLGGTRGYT
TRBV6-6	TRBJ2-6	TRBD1	ASSPRDRGIYTSGANVLT
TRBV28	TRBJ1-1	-	ASSNPREAF
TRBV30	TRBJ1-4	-	AWSATDGNEKLF
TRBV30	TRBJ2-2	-	AWSGRGGTGELF
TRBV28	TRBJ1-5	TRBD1	ATQGAVNQPQH
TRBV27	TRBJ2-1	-	ASSLRLNSNEQF
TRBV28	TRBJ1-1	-	ASSSRGTEAF
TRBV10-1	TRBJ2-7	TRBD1	ASSESRTGRYEQY
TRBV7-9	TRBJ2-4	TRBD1	ASSFTGTGVENIQY
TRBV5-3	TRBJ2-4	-	ARSPSPRRRLAKNIQY
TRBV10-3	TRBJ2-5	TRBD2	AISAGQASGRLYQETQY
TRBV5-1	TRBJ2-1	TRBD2	ASSLSLLARKDNEQF
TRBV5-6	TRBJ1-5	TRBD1	ASSADRGKVNQPQH
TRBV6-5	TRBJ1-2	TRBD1	ASGTTGSNYGYT
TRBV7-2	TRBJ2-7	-	ASSLVGQGYEQY
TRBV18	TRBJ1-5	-	ASSPGQLVGQPQH
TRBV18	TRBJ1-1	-	ASSPIRHLMNTEAF
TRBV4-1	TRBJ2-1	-	ASSLLPGVVYNEQF
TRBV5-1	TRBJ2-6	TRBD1	ASSSTGGSGANVLT
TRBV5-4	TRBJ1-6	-	ASSLTGSPLH
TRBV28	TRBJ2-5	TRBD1	ASRLQGRETQY
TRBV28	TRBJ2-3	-	ASSFSGITDTQY
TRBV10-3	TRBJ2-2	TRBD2	AIRLAANTGELF
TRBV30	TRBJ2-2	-	AWSARIRGTGELF
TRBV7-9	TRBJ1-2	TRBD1	ASSLTSDRAYGYT
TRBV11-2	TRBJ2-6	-	ASSLGHRSGANVLT
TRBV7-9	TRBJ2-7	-	ASSFVASEQY
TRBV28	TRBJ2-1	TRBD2	ASSPGGTIYNEQF
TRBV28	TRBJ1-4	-	ASTLGGKGVNEKLF